The clone carrying this T cell receptor beta chain was detected only a few times. TCRdb used MiXCR to reprocess the reads, holding one entry per CDR3 protein. The sample has roughly 230,000 distinct CDR3 sequences, more than 9% seen once. The data stem from a study of T cell repertoires in cytomegalovirus infection. About the study: Matching HLA type, along with CMV infection, was indicated by public TCR beta signatures.

Sequencing used PBMCs. This TCR was recovered from a human donor in good health (CMV status not recorded). Some clones in this sample may be carry-over from other donors' samples.

The CDR3: CASSMLQLNTEAFF. The CDR3, as DNA: TGTGCCAGTAGTATGTTACAGCTGAACACTGAAGCTTTCTTT. This rearrangement joins TRBV19 to TRBJ1-1; D gene unclear. The V gene lost 3 bases and the J gene lost 0 bases, with 8 bases spanning the gap. CDR1 is LNHDA and CDR2 is SQIVND in the germline V gene (reference sequence). The CDR3 has 14 amino acids.